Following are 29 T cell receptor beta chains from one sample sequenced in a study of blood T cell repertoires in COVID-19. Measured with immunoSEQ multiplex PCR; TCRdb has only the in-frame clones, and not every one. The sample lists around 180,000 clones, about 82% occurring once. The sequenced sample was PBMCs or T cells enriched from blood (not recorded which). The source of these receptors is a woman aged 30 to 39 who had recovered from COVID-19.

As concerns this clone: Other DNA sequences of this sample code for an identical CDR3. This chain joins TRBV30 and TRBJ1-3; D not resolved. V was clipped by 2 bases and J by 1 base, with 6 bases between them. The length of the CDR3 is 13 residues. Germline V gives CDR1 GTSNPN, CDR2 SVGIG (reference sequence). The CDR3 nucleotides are TGTGCCTGGAGTACGGGATCTGGAAACACCATATATTTT. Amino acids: CAWSTGSGNTIYF.

CDR3 amino acids: CASLGVGLTSSYNEQFF. CDR3 bases: TGTGCCAGCCTAGGGGTAGGACTAACGAGCTCCTACAATGAGCAGTTCTTC. V gene TRBV2 combines with J gene TRBJ2-1; the D gene is possibly TRBD2 (6 bases). Germline V gene sequence: CDR1 SNHLY, CDR2 FYNNEI. The CDR3 extends over 17 amino acids. Trimming left V 8 bases short and J 0 bases short, with 20 bases between.

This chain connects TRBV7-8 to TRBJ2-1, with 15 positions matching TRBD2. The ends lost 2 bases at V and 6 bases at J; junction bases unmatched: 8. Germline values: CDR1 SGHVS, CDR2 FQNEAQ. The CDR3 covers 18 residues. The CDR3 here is CASSLRTSGRAIGNEQFF. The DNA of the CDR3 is TGTGCCAGCAGCTTACGGACTAGCGGGAGGGCCATTGGCAATGAGCAGTTCTTC.

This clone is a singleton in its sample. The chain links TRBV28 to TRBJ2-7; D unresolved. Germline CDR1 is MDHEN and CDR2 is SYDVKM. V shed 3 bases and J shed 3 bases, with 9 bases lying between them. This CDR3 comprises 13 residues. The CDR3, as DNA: TGTGCCAGCAGTTTTAGTCTAGTCTACGAGCAGTACTTC. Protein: CASSFSLVYEQYF.

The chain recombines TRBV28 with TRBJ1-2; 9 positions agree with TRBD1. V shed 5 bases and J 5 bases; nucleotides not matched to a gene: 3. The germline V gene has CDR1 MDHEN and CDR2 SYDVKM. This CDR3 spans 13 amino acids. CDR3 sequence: CASSKGQGYGYTF. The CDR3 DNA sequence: TGTGCCAGCAGTAAGGGACAGGGATATGGCTACACCTTC.

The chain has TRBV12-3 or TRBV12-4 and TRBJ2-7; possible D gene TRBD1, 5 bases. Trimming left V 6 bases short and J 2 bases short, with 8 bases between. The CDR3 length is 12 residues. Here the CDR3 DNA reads TGTGCCAGCAGCCGACAGCCCTACGAGCAGTACTTC. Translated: CASSRQPYEQYF.

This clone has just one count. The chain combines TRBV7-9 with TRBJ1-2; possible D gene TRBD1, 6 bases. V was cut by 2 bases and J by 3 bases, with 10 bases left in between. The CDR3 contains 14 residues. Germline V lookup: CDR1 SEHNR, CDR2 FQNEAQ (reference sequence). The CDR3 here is CASSLPTGYYGYTF. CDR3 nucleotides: TGTGCCAGCAGCTTACCGACAGGTTACTATGGCTACACCTTC. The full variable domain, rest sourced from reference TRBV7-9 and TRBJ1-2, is DTGVSQNPRHKITKRGQNVTFRCDPISEHNRLYWYRQTLGQGPEFLTYFQNEAQLEKSRLLSDRFSAERPKGSFSTLEIQRTEQGDSAMYLCASSLPTGYYGYTFGSGTRLTVV.

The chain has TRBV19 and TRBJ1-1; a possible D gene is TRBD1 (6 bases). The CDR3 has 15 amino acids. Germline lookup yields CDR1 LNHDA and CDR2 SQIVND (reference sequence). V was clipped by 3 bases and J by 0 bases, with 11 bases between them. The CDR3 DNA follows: TGTGCCAGTAGTATGGACAGACGGATGAACACTGAAGCTTTCTTT. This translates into CASSMDRRMNTEAFF.

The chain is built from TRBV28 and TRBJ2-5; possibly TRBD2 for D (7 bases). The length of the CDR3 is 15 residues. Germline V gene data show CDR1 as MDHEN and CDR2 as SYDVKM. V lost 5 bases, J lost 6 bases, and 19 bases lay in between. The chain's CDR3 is CASSDPGGQPKTQYF. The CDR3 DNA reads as TGTGCCAGCAGTGATCCGGGGGGCCAACCGAAGACCCAGTACTTC. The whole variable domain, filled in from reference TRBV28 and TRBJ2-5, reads DVKVTQSSRYLVKRTGEKVFLECVQDMDHENMFWYRQDPGLGLRLIYFSYDVKMKEKGDIPEGYSVSREKKERFSLILESASTNQTSMYLCASSDPGGQPKTQYFGPGTRLLVL.

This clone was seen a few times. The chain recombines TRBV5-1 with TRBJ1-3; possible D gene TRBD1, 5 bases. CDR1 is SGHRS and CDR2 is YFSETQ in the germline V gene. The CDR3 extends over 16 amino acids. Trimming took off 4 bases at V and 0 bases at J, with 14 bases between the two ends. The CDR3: CASSGAGFRSGNTIYF. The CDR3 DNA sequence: TGCGCCAGCAGCGGGGCCGGGTTCCGCTCTGGAAACACCATATATTTT.

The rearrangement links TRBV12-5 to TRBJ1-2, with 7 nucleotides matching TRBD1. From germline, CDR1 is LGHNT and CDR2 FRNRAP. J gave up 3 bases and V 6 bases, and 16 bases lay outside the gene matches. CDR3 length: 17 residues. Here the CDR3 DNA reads TGTGCTAGTGGCCGAAGCTTCGAGGGGGCCGGTGACTATGGCTACACCTTC. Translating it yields CASGRSFEGAGDYGYTF.

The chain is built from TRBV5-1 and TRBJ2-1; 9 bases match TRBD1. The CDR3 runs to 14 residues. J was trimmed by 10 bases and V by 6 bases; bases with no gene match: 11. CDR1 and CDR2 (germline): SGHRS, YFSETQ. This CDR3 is CASTTGTGMSEQFF. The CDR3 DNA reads TGCGCCAGCACTACCGGGACAGGGATGTCCGAGCAGTTCTTC.

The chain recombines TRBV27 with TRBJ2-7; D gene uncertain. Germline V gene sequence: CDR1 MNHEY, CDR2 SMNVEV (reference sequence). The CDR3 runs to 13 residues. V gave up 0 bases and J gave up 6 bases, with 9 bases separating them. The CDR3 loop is CASSLSVGSEQYF. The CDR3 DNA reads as TGTGCCAGCAGTTTATCAGTCGGTAGCGAGCAGTACTTC.

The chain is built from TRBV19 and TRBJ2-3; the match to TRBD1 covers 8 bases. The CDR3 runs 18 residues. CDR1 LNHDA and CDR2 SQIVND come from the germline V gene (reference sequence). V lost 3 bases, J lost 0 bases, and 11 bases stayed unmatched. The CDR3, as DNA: TGTGCCAGTAGTATTGCCCTCCGGACAGGGTCTAGCACAGATACGCAGTATTTT. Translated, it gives CASSIALRTGSSTDTQYF.

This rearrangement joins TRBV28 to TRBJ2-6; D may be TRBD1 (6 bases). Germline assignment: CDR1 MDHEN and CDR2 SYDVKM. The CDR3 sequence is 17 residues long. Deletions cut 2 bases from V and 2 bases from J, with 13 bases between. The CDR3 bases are TGTGCCAGCAGTTTAAGTCAGGGGCCTCCTGGGGCCAACGTCCTGACTTTC. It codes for CASSLSQGPPGANVLTF.

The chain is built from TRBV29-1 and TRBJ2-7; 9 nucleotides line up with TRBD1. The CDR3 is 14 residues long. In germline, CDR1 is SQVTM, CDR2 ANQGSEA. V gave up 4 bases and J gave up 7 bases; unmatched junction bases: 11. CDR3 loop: CSVGGGTGIMEQYF. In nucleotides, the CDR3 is TGCAGCGTTGGAGGGGGGACAGGGATCATGGAGCAGTACTTC.

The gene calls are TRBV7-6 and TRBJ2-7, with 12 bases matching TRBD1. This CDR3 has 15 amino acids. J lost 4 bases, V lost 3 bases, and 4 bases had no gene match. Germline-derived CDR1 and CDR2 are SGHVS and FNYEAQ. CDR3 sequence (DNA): TGTGCCAGCAGCTTGTCGGGACAGGGGGCTTACGAGCAGTACTTC. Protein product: CASSLSGQGAYEQYF. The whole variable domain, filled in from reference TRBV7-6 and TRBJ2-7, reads GAGVSQSPRYKVTKRGQDVALRCDPISGHVSLYWYRQALGQGPEFLTYFNYEAQQDKSGLPNDRFSAERPEGSISTLTIQRTEQRDSAMYRCASSLSGQGAYEQYFGPGTRLTVT.

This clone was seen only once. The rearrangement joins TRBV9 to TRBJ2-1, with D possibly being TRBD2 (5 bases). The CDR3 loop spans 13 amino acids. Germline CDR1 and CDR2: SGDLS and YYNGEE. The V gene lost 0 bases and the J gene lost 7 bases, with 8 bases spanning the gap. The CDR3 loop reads CASSVDGINEQFF. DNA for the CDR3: TGTGCCAGCAGCGTAGACGGGATAAATGAGCAGTTCTTC.

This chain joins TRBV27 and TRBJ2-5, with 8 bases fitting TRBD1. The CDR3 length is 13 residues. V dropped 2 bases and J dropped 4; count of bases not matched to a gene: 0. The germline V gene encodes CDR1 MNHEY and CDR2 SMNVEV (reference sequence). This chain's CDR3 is CASSLDRGETQYF. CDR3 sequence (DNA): TGTGCCAGCAGTTTAGACAGGGGAGAGACCCAGTACTTC.

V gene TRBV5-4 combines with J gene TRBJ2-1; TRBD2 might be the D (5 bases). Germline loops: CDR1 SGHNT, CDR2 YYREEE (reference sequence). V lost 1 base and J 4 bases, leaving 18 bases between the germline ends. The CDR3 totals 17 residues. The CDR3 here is CASSLRAGLPDYNEQFF. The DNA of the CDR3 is TGTGCCAGCAGCTTGCGGGCAGGACTGCCAGATTACAATGAGCAGTTCTTC.

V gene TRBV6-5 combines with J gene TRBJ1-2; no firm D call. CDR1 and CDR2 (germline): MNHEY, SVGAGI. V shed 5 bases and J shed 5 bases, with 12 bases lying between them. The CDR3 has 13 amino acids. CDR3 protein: CASSPTEAYGYTF. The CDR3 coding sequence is TGTGCCAGCAGTCCGACGGAGGCATATGGCTACACCTTC.

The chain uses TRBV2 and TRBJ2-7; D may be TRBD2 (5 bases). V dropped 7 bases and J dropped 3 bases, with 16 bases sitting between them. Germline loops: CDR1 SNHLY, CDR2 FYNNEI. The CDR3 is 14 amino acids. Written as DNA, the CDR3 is TGTGCCAGCAAGGCCCCTCGTGGGAGCTACGAGCAGTACTTC. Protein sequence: CASKAPRGSYEQYF.

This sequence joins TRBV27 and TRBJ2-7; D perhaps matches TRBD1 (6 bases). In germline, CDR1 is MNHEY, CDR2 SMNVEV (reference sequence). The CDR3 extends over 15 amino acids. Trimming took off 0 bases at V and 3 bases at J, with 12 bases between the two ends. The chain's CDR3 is CASSLSFTGYYEQYF. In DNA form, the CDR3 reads TGTGCCAGCAGTTTATCGTTTACAGGGTACTACGAGCAGTACTTC.

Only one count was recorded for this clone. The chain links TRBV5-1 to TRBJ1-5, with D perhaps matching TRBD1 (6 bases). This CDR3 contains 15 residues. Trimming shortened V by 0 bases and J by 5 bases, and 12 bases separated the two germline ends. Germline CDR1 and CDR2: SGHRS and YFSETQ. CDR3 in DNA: TGCGCCAGCAGCTTGGGCCAGGGGAGGGATCAGCCCCAGCATTTT. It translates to CASSLGQGRDQPQHF.

The CDR3 region is CASSPETGSTEAFF. DNA for the CDR3: TGTGCCAGCAGCCCCGAGACAGGATCCACTGAAGCTTTCTTT. The V gene is TRBV7-2, the J gene TRBJ1-1; maybe TRBD1 (6 bases). Germline V gene lookup returns CDR1 SGHTA and CDR2 FQGNSA. The V gene lost 5 bases and the J gene lost 4 bases, with 14 bases spanning the gap. There are 14 residues in the CDR3.

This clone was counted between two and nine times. The CDR3: CASSFMGREKNEQFF. The CDR3 DNA sequence: TGTGCCAGCAGCTTCATGGGGAGGGAAAAGAATGAGCAGTTCTTC. The chain employs TRBV5-6 and TRBJ2-1; TRBD2 matches 7 bases. Looked up from germline, CDR1 is SGHDT and CDR2 is YYEEEE. The length of the CDR3 is 15 residues. Germline trimming cut 2 bases from V and 7 bases from J; bases unmatched to any gene: 9.

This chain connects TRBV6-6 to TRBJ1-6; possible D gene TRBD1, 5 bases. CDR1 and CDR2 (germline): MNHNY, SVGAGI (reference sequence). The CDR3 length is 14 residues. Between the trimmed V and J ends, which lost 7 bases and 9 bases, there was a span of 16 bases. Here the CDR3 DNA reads TGTGCCAGCACCAACCCCCATCAGGGTTCACCCCTCCACTTT. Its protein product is CASTNPHQGSPLHF.

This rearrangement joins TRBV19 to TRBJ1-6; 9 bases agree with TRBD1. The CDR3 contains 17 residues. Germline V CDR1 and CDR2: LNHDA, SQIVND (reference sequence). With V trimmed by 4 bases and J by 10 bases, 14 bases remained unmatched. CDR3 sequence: CASSTRQTGTGNSPLHF. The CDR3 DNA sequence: TGTGCCAGTAGTACACGACAAACCGGGACAGGGAACTCACCCCTCCACTTT.

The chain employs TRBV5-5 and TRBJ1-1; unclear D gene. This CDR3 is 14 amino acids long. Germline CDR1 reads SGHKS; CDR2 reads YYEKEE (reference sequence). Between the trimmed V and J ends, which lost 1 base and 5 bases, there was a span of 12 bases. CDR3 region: CASSLFPGGTEAFF. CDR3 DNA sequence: TGTGCCAGCAGCTTGTTCCCAGGAGGGACTGAAGCTTTCTTT. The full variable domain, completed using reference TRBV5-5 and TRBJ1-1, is DAGVTQSPTHLIKTRGQQVTLRCSPISGHKSVSWYQQVLGQGPQFIFQYYEKEERGRGNFPDRFSARQFPNYSSELNVNALLLGDSALYLCASSLFPGGTEAFFGQGTRLTVV.